A single sample is the source of the 17 T cell receptor beta chains below, sequenced in a study of T cell responses to AZD1222 COVID-19 vaccine. Generated by immunoSEQ multiplex PCR, the TCRdb table keeps only in-frame clones and is missing some. The sample lists some 150,000 clones; 85% to 90% were seen once. Here the sequenced sample was peripheral blood, taken on day 0 of AZD1222 vaccination. The receptors come from an adult in good health.

The chain links TRBV30 to TRBJ1-2, with 10 positions matching TRBD1. Looked up from germline, CDR1 is GTSNPN and CDR2 is SVGIG (reference sequence). The CDR3 covers 15 residues. J lost 4 bases, V lost 4 bases, and 9 bases had no gene match. CDR3 loop: CAWNPPGQGTYGYTF. CDR3 bases: TGTGCCTGGAACCCCCCGGGACAGGGGACCTATGGCTACACCTTC. Full variable domain (outside the CDR3, taken from reference TRBV30 and TRBJ1-2): SQTIHQWPATLVQPVGSPLSLECTVEGTSNPNLYWYRQAAGRGLQLLFYSVGIGQISSEVPQNLSASRPQDRQFILSSKKLLLSDSGFYLCAWNPPGQGTYGYTFGSGTRLTVV.

The chain joins TRBV12-5 to TRBJ2-4; no clear D. Germline assignment: CDR1 LGHNT and CDR2 FRNRAP. This CDR3 is built from 14 residues. Deletions cut 3 bases from V and 7 bases from J, with 13 bases between. For the CDR3, the DNA is TGTGCTAGTGGTTTTCATGATCCTCAGAACATTCAGTACTTC. Amino acid sequence: CASGFHDPQNIQYF.

The chain recombines TRBV25-1 with TRBJ1-5; D is uncertain. Germline V gene data show CDR1 as MGHDK and CDR2 as SYGVNS. Trimming removed 4 bases at V and 5 bases at J, with 6 bases between. The CDR3 spans 12 residues. CDR3 sequence reads: CASSGRDQPQHF. The CDR3, as DNA: TGTGCCAGCAGTGGGAGAGATCAGCCCCAGCATTTT.

This clone has only a few counts. The chain combines TRBV9 with TRBJ2-1; TRBD1 matches at 11 bases. The CDR3 extends over 16 amino acids. The germline CDR1 and CDR2 sequences are SGDLS and YYNGEE. J was trimmed by 6 bases and V by 1 base; bases with no gene match: 6. The CDR3 reads CASSVWAGTGGNEQFF. The CDR3 nucleotides read TGTGCCAGCAGCGTATGGGCCGGGACAGGGGGCAATGAGCAGTTCTTC.

This chain joins TRBV11-2 and TRBJ1-1; D is unclear. The germline V gene has CDR1 SGHAT and CDR2 FQNNGV. The CDR3 sequence is 13 residues long. The germline V and J ends were trimmed by 6 bases and 1 base, with 9 bases remaining between them. The CDR3 sequence is CASRHRKNTEAFF. CDR3 DNA: TGTGCCAGCAGACACAGAAAGAACACTGAAGCTTTCTTT.

The chain links TRBV30 to TRBJ1-3; D not certain. The CDR3 sequence is 13 residues long. The V and J ends lost 1 base and 3 bases respectively, with 7 bases between them. The germline V gene encodes CDR1 GTSNPN and CDR2 SVGIG (reference sequence). CDR3 coding DNA: TGTGCCTGGAGTGCGTTGAATGGAAACACCATATATTTT. It is translated as CAWSALNGNTIYF.

The chain recombines TRBV7-8 with TRBJ2-7; weak D call: TRBD2 (6 bases). The V and J ends lost 5 bases and 6 bases respectively, with 14 bases between them. The CDR3 covers 13 residues. Per germline, CDR1 SGHVS and CDR2 FQNEAQ. The CDR3 coding sequence is TGTGCCAGCAGCCCCGGAGCCGGGGGCGAGCAGTACTTC. It codes for CASSPGAGGEQYF.

The rearrangement links TRBV29-1 to TRBJ1-1; 7 bases are a match to TRBD1. Per germline, CDR1 SQVTM and CDR2 ANQGSEA. Trimming removed 5 bases from V and 4 bases from J; junction bases left unmatched: 10. The CDR3 has 14 residues. DNA of the CDR3: TGCAGCGTTCAACGTAATACAGGGGTCACTGAAGCTTTCTTT. Translating gives CSVQRNTGVTEAFF.

The rearrangement links TRBV27 to TRBJ2-7; weak D call: TRBD1 (6 bases). Germline V gene lookup returns CDR1 MNHEY and CDR2 SMNVEV (reference sequence). CDR3 length: 14 residues. V lost 6 bases, J lost 0 bases, and 12 bases lay in between. The CDR3 loop reads CASRRTGNSYEQYF. CDR3 sequence (DNA): TGTGCCAGCAGGCGAACAGGGAACTCCTACGAGCAGTACTTC.

The V gene is TRBV5-1, the J gene TRBJ2-3, with 8 nucleotides matching TRBD1. Losses at the gene ends were 6 bases for V and 11 bases for J; bases not matched to a gene: 8. CDR3 length: 12 amino acids. In germline, CDR1 is SGHRS, CDR2 YFSETQ. CDR3 DNA sequence: TGCGCCAGCAACTACGGACAGGGCGGGCAGTATTTT. As protein: CASNYGQGGQYF.

V and J are TRBV27 and TRBJ2-1, with unresolved D. This CDR3 is built from 11 residues. Germline CDR1 and CDR2: MNHEY and SMNVEV (reference sequence). Trimming took off 5 bases at V and 7 bases at J, with 6 bases between the two ends. This CDR3 is CASSMFNEQFF. The DNA for the CDR3 is TGTGCCAGCAGTATGTTTAATGAGCAGTTCTTC.

The chain combines TRBV19 with TRBJ1-4; D is undetermined. Germline-derived CDR1 and CDR2 are LNHDA and SQIVND (reference sequence). Trimming removed 1 base from V and 7 bases from J, with 13 bases in between. CDR3 length equals 15 residues. CDR3 protein: CASSIAAQIGEKLFF. The CDR3 DNA reads as TGTGCCAGTAGTATAGCGGCACAGATAGGTGAAAAACTGTTTTTT.

V and J are TRBV7-9 and TRBJ2-7; 7 bases align to TRBD1. V trimming: 5 bases; J trimming: 5 bases; junction bases outside the gene matches: 9. There are 14 residues in the CDR3. The germline CDR1 and CDR2 sequences are SEHNR and FQNEAQ (reference sequence). The CDR3 coding sequence is TGTGCCAGCAGCCCCACAGGGGTGGCCCACGAGCAGTACTTC. This encodes CASSPTGVAHEQYF.

V gene TRBV5-8 combines with J gene TRBJ1-1; a possible D gene is TRBD1 (5 bases). V was pared by 4 bases and J by 1 base, with 11 bases between. This CDR3 comprises 14 residues. CDR1 is SGHTS, CDR2 YDEGEE, per germline. This CDR3 is CASSGTGPNTEAFF. The CDR3, as DNA: TGTGCCAGCAGCGGAACGGGACCGAACACTGAAGCTTTCTTT. The complete variable domain, with remaining parts taken from reference TRBV5-8 and TRBJ1-1, reads EAGVTQSPTHLIKTRGQQATLRCSPISGHTSVYWYQQALGLGLQFLLWYDEGEERNRGNFPPRFSGRQFPNYSSELNVNALELEDSALYLCASSGTGPNTEAFFGQGTRLTVV.

In this sample, this clone turned up a few times. The chain recombines TRBV12-3 or TRBV12-4 with TRBJ2-5, with D hard to call. With 7 bases removed from V and 2 bases from J, the gap between germline ends came to 11 bases. This CDR3 has 13 amino acids. The DNA for the CDR3 is TGTGCCAGCAAACTGGGCCAGCAAGAGACCCAGTACTTC. It codes for CASKLGQQETQYF.

This clone came up once. V gene TRBV11-2 combines with J gene TRBJ2-1; 8 bases agree with TRBD2. Trimming at V came to 6 bases and at J to 1 base, leaving 5 bases not matched to a gene. CDR3 length: 15 amino acids. Germline V gives CDR1 SGHAT, CDR2 FQNNGV. CDR3 protein: CASRRLAGSYNEQFF. The CDR3 nucleotides are TGTGCCAGCAGGAGGCTAGCGGGTTCCTACAATGAGCAGTTCTTC. The variable domain in full, with the rest retrieved from reference TRBV11-2 and TRBJ2-1, is EAGVAQSPRYKIIEKRQSVAFWCNPISGHATLYWYQQILGQGPKLLIQFQNNGVVDDSQLPKDRFSAERLKGVDSTLKIQPAKLEDSAVYLCASRRLAGSYNEQFFGPGTRLTVL.

In DNA form, the CDR3 reads TGTGCCAGCAGCTGGGGGCAAGGTGAAAAACTGTTTTTT. This sequence encodes CASSWGQGEKLFF. The J gene is TRBJ1-4, the V gene TRBV3-1 (or the pseudogene TRBV3-2); TRBD1 is a possible D gene (6 bases). Trimming pared 5 bases from V and 7 bases from J, leaving 11 bases between. This CDR3 is built from 13 residues. Per germline, CDR1 LGHDT and CDR2 YNNKEL (reference sequence).